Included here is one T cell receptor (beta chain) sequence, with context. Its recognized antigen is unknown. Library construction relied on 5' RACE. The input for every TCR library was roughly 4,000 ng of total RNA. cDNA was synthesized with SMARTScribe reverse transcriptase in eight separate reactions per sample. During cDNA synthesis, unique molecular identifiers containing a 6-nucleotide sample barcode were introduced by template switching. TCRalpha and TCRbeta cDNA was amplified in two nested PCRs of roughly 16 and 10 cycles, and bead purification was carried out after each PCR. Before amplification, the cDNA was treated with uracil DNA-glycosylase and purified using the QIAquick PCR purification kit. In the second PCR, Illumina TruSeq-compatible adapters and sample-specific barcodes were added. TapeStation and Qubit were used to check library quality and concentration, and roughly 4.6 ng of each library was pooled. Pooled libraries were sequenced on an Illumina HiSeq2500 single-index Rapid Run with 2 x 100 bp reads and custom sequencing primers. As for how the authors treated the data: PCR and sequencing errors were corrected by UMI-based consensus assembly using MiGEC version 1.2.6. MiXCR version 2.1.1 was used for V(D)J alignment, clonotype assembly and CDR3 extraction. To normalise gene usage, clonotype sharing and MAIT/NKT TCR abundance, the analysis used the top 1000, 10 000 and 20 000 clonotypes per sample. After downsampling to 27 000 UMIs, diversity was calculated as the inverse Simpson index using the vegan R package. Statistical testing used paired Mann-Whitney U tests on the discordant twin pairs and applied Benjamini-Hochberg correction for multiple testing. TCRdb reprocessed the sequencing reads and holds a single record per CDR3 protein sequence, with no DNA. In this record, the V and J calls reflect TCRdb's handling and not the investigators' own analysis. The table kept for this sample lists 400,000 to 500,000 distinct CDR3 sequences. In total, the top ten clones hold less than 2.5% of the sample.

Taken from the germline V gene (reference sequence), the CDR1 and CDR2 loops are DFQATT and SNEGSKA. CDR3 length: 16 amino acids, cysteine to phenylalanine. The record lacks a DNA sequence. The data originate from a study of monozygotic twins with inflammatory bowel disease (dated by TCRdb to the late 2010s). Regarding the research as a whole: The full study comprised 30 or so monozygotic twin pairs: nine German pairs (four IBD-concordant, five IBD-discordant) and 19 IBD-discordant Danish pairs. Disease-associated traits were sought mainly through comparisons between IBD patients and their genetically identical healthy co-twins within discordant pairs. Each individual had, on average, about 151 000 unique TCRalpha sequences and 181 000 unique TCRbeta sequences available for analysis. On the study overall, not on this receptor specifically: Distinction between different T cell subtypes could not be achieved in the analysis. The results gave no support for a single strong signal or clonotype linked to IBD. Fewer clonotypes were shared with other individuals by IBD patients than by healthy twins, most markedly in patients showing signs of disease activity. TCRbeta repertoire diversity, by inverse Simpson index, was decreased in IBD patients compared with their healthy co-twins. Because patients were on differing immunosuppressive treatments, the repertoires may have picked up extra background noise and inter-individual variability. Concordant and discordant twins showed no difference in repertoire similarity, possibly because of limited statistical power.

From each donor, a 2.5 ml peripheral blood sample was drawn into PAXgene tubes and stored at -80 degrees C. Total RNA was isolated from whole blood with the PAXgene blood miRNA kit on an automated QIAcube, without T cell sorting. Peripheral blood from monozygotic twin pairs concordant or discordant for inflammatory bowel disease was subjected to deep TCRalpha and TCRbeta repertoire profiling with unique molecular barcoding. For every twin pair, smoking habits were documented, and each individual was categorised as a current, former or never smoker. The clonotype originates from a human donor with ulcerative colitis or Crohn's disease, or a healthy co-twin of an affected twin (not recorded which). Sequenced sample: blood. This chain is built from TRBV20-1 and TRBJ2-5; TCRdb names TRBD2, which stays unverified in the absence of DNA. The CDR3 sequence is CSAPPSRLARGLPQYF.